Listed here are 23 T cell receptor beta chains from one sample, sequenced in a study of human T cells and chemical hapten exposure. Time point reported: pre-sensitization, week 0. The treatment is: therapeutic diphenylcyclopropenone sensitization with weekly scalp DPC. TCRdb analysed the RACE reads with MiXCR anew, one entry per CDR3 protein. The data contain 270,000 or so distinct CDR3 sequences, around 7% of them seen just once; the ten biggest clones take up 1.2%. The sample consisted of whole blood, taken in connection with sensitization to the hapten diphenylcyclopropenone (DPC). The receptors stem from a man aged 18 to 35 with alopecia areata. Some clones in this sample may be carry-over from other donors' samples.

This clonotype was seen more than once but under ten times. The chain carries TRBV3-1 and TRBJ2-3; D ambiguous. Looked up from germline, CDR1 is LGHDT and CDR2 is YNNKEL (reference sequence). This CDR3 has 17 residues. The V gene lost 6 bases and the J gene lost 0 bases, with 19 bases spanning the gap. For the CDR3, the DNA is TGTGCCAGCAGTGTCACTCAGGCAGCAGTTAGCACAGATACGCAGTATTTT. Its protein product is CASSVTQAAVSTDTQYF.

The chain joins TRBV6-6 to TRBJ1-4; D may be TRBD1 (6 bases). The length of the CDR3 is 19 residues. V shed 6 bases and J shed 0 bases, with 23 bases lying between them. In germline, CDR1 is MNHNY, CDR2 SVGAGI (reference sequence). CDR3 bases: TGTGCCAGCAGATACGTTCGGGGTCGAGGGGGAACAACTAATGAAAAACTGTTTTTT. Its protein product is CASRYVRGRGGTTNEKLFF.

This chain connects TRBV10-3 to TRBJ1-2; D unresolved. Germline CDR1 ENHRY, CDR2 SYGVKD. The CDR3 spans 13 residues. V lost 2 bases and J 7 bases, leaving 11 bases between the germline ends. CDR3 DNA: TGTGCCATCAGTGAGACCGGGATTACTGGCTACACCTTC. Its translation: CAISETGITGYTF.

This clonotype turned up a few times. The rearrangement uses TRBV10-3 and TRBJ1-6, with no clear D. V lost 3 bases to trimming and J lost 10 bases, with 7 bases between them. The CDR3 is made up of 12 amino acids. The germline gives CDR1 ENHRY, CDR2 SYGVKD. The CDR3 sequence: CAISDGGSPLHF. In DNA form, the CDR3 reads TGTGCCATCAGTGACGGAGGATCACCCCTCCACTTT.

The gene calls are TRBV5-4 and TRBJ1-1; 9 nucleotides align to TRBD1. Germline-derived CDR1 and CDR2 are SGHNT and YYREEE (reference sequence). V was pared by 4 bases and J by 4 bases, with 11 bases of the junction left unmatched. The CDR3 contains 16 residues. CDR3 sequence: CASSPQGAGMRTEAFF. CDR3 sequence (DNA): TGTGCCAGCAGCCCACAGGGGGCAGGTATGCGCACTGAAGCTTTCTTT.

This clonotype has at least ten counts. The chain recombines TRBV5-1 with TRBJ2-6, with D unclear. V was pared by 1 base and J by 4 bases, with 9 bases between. Looked up from germline, CDR1 is SGHRS and CDR2 is YFSETQ. This CDR3 has 15 residues. This CDR3 reads CASSLSGGGANVLTF. In DNA form, the CDR3 reads TGCGCCAGCAGCTTGTCAGGCGGAGGGGCCAACGTCCTGACTTTC.

In its sample, this clonotype was seen many times. The rearrangement uses TRBV9 and TRBJ1-6; TRBD1 might be the D (5 bases). This CDR3 spans 13 amino acids. V lost 6 bases to trimming and J lost 5 bases, with 9 bases between them. Germline CDR1 reads SGDLS; CDR2 reads YYNGEE. The CDR3 here is CASTKGNNSPLHF. CDR3 DNA sequence: TGTGCCAGCACTAAGGGGAATAATTCACCCCTCCACTTT.

This clonotype was seen a few times. V and J are TRBV24-1 and TRBJ2-2; a weak D match, TRBD1 (6 bases). Trimming left V 4 bases short and J 0 bases short, with 14 bases between. The CDR3 runs to 17 residues. From germline, CDR1 is KGHDR and CDR2 SFDVKD. The CDR3 nucleotides are TGTGCCACCAGTGACCCAGGGGCAGGGCCGAACACCGGGGAGCTGTTTTTT. Its protein is CATSDPGAGPNTGELFF.

There are many counts of this clonotype. CDR3 bases: TGTGCCAGCAGCCCCGGGACCGAGGAGACCCAGTACTTC. Residues: CASSPGTEETQYF. The chain recombines TRBV18 with TRBJ2-5; D is perhaps TRBD1 or TRBD2 (5 bases each). The germline V and J ends were trimmed by 8 bases and 5 bases, with 15 bases remaining between them. The CDR3 contains 13 residues. Germline assignment: CDR1 KGHSH and CDR2 LQKENI.

The gene calls are TRBV7-2 and TRBJ1-1; no clear D gene. There are 13 residues in the CDR3. Germline lookup yields CDR1 SGHTA and CDR2 FQGNSA. V lost 5 bases to trimming and J lost 6 bases, with 13 bases between them. Written as DNA, the CDR3 is TGTGCCAGCAGCCGGACGCCGGTGGCTGAAGCTTTCTTT. This codes for CASSRTPVAEAFF.

This chain connects TRBV7-9 to TRBJ2-4, with 7 positions matching TRBD1. CDR3 length: 15 residues. The V gene's germline CDR1 is SEHNR and CDR2 FQNEAQ (reference sequence). The junction had 5 bases not matched to a gene; V was cut back by 5 bases and J by 1 base. The CDR3 nucleotides are TGTGCCAGCAGCGCAGGGGGTCTGGCCAAAAACATTCAGTACTTC. This sequence encodes CASSAGGLAKNIQYF.

This clonotype turned up a few times. CDR3 residues: CAIRGEAGNTIYF. The CDR3 DNA sequence: TGTGCCATCAGGGGAGAAGCTGGAAACACCATATATTTT. This chain joins TRBV10-3 and TRBJ1-3; D is ambiguous. Germline values: CDR1 ENHRY, CDR2 SYGVKD. CDR3 length equals 13 residues. The germline V and J ends were trimmed by 6 bases and 2 bases, with 8 bases remaining between them.

This clonotype was seen a few times. The chain joins TRBV11-2 to TRBJ1-5; D is unresolved. The ends were cut back, 2 bases at V and 3 bases at J, with 23 bases in the middle. CDR1 and CDR2 (germline): SGHAT, FQNNGV. The CDR3 is made up of 19 amino acids. CDR3 sequence reads: CASSLREMGGIGNNQPQHF. Here the CDR3 DNA reads TGTGCCAGCAGCTTAAGAGAGATGGGAGGTATAGGGAACAATCAGCCCCAGCATTTT.

This clonotype was counted between two and nine times. The chain links TRBV6-5 to TRBJ2-5, with 7 bases fitting TRBD2. The CDR3 is made up of 16 amino acids. From germline, CDR1 is MNHEY and CDR2 SVGAGI. The junction had 7 bases not matched to a gene; V was cut back by 2 bases and J by 1 base. CDR3 nucleotide sequence: TGTGCCAGCAGTTACGGGAGGGGCTCCTTCCAAGAGACCCAGTACTTC. It specifies CASSYGRGSFQETQYF.

This chain connects TRBV20-1 to TRBJ1-6; D possibly corresponds to TRBD1 (5 bases). CDR3 length equals 14 residues. Germline assignment: CDR1 DFQATT and CDR2 SNEGSKA (reference sequence). Trimming removed 2 bases at V and 6 bases at J, with 11 bases between. The DNA for the CDR3 is TGCAGTGCTAGAAGGGGTCAGGCTAATTCACCCCTCCACTTT. Translated: CSARRGQANSPLHF.

The table lists this clonotype with a few counts. The rearrangement links TRBV5-1 to TRBJ1-1; the match to TRBD1 covers 8 bases. Trimming took 5 bases from V and 3 from J; bases not matched to a gene: 3. Germline CDR1 is SGHRS and CDR2 is YFSETQ. The CDR3 has 13 residues. In DNA form, the CDR3 reads TGCGCCAGCAGACTACAGGGGGACACTGAAGCTTTCTTT. Its protein is CASRLQGDTEAFF.

This clonotype has a handful of counts. The chain has TRBV4-3 and TRBJ1-6; the match to TRBD1 covers 7 bases. V lost 4 bases and J lost 7; bases outside the gene matches: 7. The germline CDR1 and CDR2 sequences are LGHNA and YSLEER. This CDR3 has 15 residues. The DNA of the CDR3 is TGCGCCAGCAGCCTCGGAGGGACAGTGAATTCACCCCTCCACTTT. It codes for CASSLGGTVNSPLHF.

The CDR3 nucleotides are TGTGCCAGCAGTTACCACGGACAGGGGTACGAGCAGTACTTC. It codes for CASSYHGQGYEQYF. This sequence joins TRBV6-6 and TRBJ2-7, with 9 bases matching TRBD1. The V segment lost 2 bases and the J segment 4 bases; nucleotides outside the gene matches: 3. The CDR3 sequence is 14 residues long. The germline V gene encodes CDR1 MNHNY and CDR2 SVGAGI (reference sequence).

This clonotype was seen many times. This chain uses TRBV4-1 with TRBJ2-7; D call uncertain. This CDR3 is built from 13 residues. Trimming removed 1 base from V and 2 bases from J, with 6 bases in between. Germline lookup yields CDR1 MGHRA and CDR2 YSYEKL. CDR3 in amino acids: CASSQGRAYEQYF. In DNA form, the CDR3 reads TGCGCCAGCAGCCAAGGCCGCGCCTACGAGCAGTACTTC.

The table lists this clonotype with many counts. This chain uses TRBV14 with TRBJ1-2, with a weak D call TRBD1 (5 bases). Germline values: CDR1 SGHDN, CDR2 FVKESK. Trimming cost V 1 base and J 6 bases, with 18 bases left between them. The CDR3 length is 16 residues. CDR3 DNA sequence: TGTGCCAGCAGCCAAGTCGGACTACTCGGGACCCATGGCTACACCTTC. This encodes CASSQVGLLGTHGYTF.

This clonotype showed up just a few times. The V and J genes are TRBV20-1 and TRBJ1-5; 7 bases agree with TRBD1. From germline, CDR1 is DFQATT and CDR2 SNEGSKA (reference sequence). J was trimmed by 5 bases and V by 2 bases; bases with no gene match: 6. This CDR3 region has 14 residues. The CDR3 sequence: CSARSGQRYQPQHF. CDR3 in DNA: TGCAGTGCTAGATCGGGACAGCGGTATCAGCCCCAGCATTTT.

The chain carries TRBV4-1 and TRBJ2-5; D call uncertain. Germline values: CDR1 MGHRA, CDR2 YSYEKL. Trimming stripped 2 bases from V and 5 bases from J, with 12 bases between. There are 14 residues in the CDR3. The CDR3 DNA reads TGCGCCAGCAGCCAAATACTGTTGGTGGAGACCCAGTACTTC. Protein: CASSQILLVETQYF.

At least ten counts were recorded for this clonotype. The chain has TRBV12-3 or TRBV12-4 and TRBJ2-5; possibly TRBD2 for D (5 bases). This CDR3 spans 15 amino acids. Between the trimmed V and J ends, which lost 5 bases and 4 bases, there was a span of 17 bases. CDR3: CASSPTPGNLETQYF. The CDR3 coding sequence is TGTGCCAGCAGTCCCACACCGGGAAACTTAGAGACCCAGTACTTC.